This T cell receptor beta chain was retrieved from a study of T-cell reconstitution after alpha-beta-depleted transplantation in children. Study-wide findings and caveats: From newly produced T cells came most of the T-cell counts and diversity one year after transplant. In patients about two months after transplant, alpha-beta T cells reportedly arose from several hundred expanded graft clones.

The CDR3 is 15 amino acids. This clonotype was detected many times. What it binds is not known. Molecular barcoding with unique molecular identifiers was used for the TCRbeta library. MiXCR, applied by TCRdb to the PCR reads, yields one record per CDR3 protein. The table records about 460,000 distinct CDR3 sequences, over 10% of them present only once. Sequencing used PBMCs, mostly from graft donor cells, obtained 180 days after TCRalphabeta/CD19-depleted stem cell transplant. The TCR comes from a female patient aged 2-10 years who had a stem cell transplant for aplastic anemia, so the T cells may come from the graft donor. The chain uses TRBV21-1 and TRBJ2-1; the table calls TRBD1, which could not be checked here. TRBV21-1 is given as a pseudogene. This CDR3 reads CASSKARGRVDEQFF. The CDR3 bases are TGTGCCAGCAGCAAAGCAAGGGGCAGGGTGGATGAGCAGTTCTTC.